This entry lists 21 T cell receptor beta chains sequenced from one sample in a study. TCRdb re-analysed the RT-PCR reads in MiXCR, keeping a single row per CDR3 protein. The data show around 700,000 distinct CDR3 sequences, 13% to 15% seen once. Material: memory CD4+ T cells from blood. The receptor source for this set is a female donor in good health, serving as a healthy control.

The table lists this clonotype with many counts. The chain employs TRBV20-1 and TRBJ2-7, with unresolved D. V was shortened by 5 bases and J by 3 bases, with 11 bases between the two germline ends. In germline, CDR1 is DFQATT, CDR2 SNEGSKA (reference sequence). This CDR3 spans 12 amino acids. Here the CDR3 reads CSAEDPSYEQYF. DNA of the CDR3: TGCAGTGCTGAAGATCCAAGCTACGAGCAGTACTTC.

This sequence joins TRBV7-2 and TRBJ1-4, with 8 bases identical to TRBD1. Germline assignment: CDR1 SGHTA and CDR2 FQGNSA. J gave up 8 bases and V 5 bases, and 7 bases lay outside the gene matches. This CDR3 contains 14 residues. CDR3 nucleotides: TGTGCCAGCAGCCTGACAGGGGTGCAGGAAAAACTGTTTTTT. This encodes CASSLTGVQEKLFF.

This clonotype was observed many times. The chain is built from TRBV7-2 and TRBJ1-2; TRBD1 matches at 7 bases. V lost 3 bases, J lost 4 bases, and 5 bases stayed unmatched. The length of the CDR3 is 14 residues. The germline V gene encodes CDR1 SGHTA and CDR2 FQGNSA. The CDR3, as DNA: TGTGCCAGCAGCTTTGACAGGGCAGTCTATGGCTACACCTTC. This translates into CASSFDRAVYGYTF.

V is TRBV7-9 and J is TRBJ2-5; 7 bases align to TRBD2. The ends lost 5 bases at V and 4 bases at J; junction bases unmatched: 1. This CDR3 is 12 amino acids long. Germline V gene lookup returns CDR1 SEHNR and CDR2 FQNEAQ (reference sequence). The CDR3 DNA reads TGTGCCAGCAGCCGGGAGGTAGAGACCCAGTACTTC. This gives the protein CASSREVETQYF.

The V call is TRBV7-2, the J call TRBJ1-2, with 7 bases aligning to TRBD1. Unmatched junction bases numbered 6, after V lost 5 bases and J lost 0 bases. In germline, CDR1 is SGHTA, CDR2 FQGNSA. The CDR3 runs 15 residues. Here the CDR3 DNA reads TGTGCCAGCAGCCTCTCAGGGGGGCCTAACTATGGCTACACCTTC. As protein: CASSLSGGPNYGYTF.

The chain uses TRBV30 and TRBJ1-1, with a weak D call TRBD1 (5 bases). The CDR3 totals 13 residues. The V gene lost 4 bases and the J gene lost 1 base, with 10 bases spanning the gap. CDR1 GTSNPN and CDR2 SVGIG come from the germline V gene (reference sequence). The CDR3 region has the DNA TGTGCCTGGACCCGACAGCCGAACACTGAAGCTTTCTTT. Protein product: CAWTRQPNTEAFF.

This clonotype showed up just a few times. The chain links TRBV18 to TRBJ1-5; D not certain. The V end lost 3 bases, the J end lost 1 base, and 10 bases lay between the germline ends. The CDR3 has 15 residues. The germline gives CDR1 KGHSH, CDR2 LQKENI. The CDR3 DNA reads as TGTGCCAGCTCACCGATGAGTGGGAGCAATCAGCCCCAGCATTTT. Translation gives CASSPMSGSNQPQHF.

This clonotype turned up a few times. The chain is built from TRBV18 and TRBJ2-1; the D is unclear. This CDR3 has 14 amino acids. Germline CDR1 reads KGHSH; CDR2 reads LQKENI. V was shortened by 1 base and J by 10 bases, with 14 bases between the two germline ends. The CDR3 spells CASSPRDGANEQFF. The CDR3 DNA sequence: TGTGCCAGCTCACCACGAGACGGAGCGAACGAGCAGTTCTTC.

This clonotype was counted a single time. The rearrangement uses TRBV28 and TRBJ1-5; D is unclear. The CDR3 is 15 amino acids. V lost 5 bases, J lost 7 bases, and 18 bases lay in between. The germline CDR1 and CDR2 sequences are MDHEN and SYDVKM. CDR3 sequence: CASSPNPGIGQPQHF. The CDR3 DNA is TGTGCCAGCAGTCCCAACCCCGGGATAGGGCAGCCCCAGCATTTT.

V gene TRBV19 combines with J gene TRBJ2-5, with D possibly being TRBD1 (7 bases). Germline-derived CDR1 and CDR2 are LNHDA and SQIVND (reference sequence). This CDR3 is 16 amino acids long. V dropped 4 bases and J dropped 0 bases, with 15 bases sitting between them. CDR3: CASSSRGRGDQETQYF. CDR3 sequence (DNA): TGTGCCAGTAGTAGTAGGGGCAGGGGGGACCAAGAGACCCAGTACTTC.

This clonotype was counted a few times. The genes are TRBV6-2 or TRBV6-3 and TRBJ2-1; the match to TRBD2 covers 7 bases. The V gene end was trimmed by 8 bases and the J gene end by 12 bases; junction bases not matched to a gene: 19. The CDR3 spans 15 residues. Germline V gives CDR1 MNHEY, CDR2 SVGEGT. CDR3 coding DNA: TGTGCCAGCGACCCCGCGAGCGGGGCAGTGGGAGGGCAGTTCTTC. Translated: CASDPASGAVGGQFF.

V usage is TRBV12-3 or TRBV12-4 and J usage is TRBJ2-1; no definite D call. V dropped 8 bases and J dropped 7 bases, with 15 bases sitting between them. The CDR3 sequence is 13 residues long. Written as DNA, the CDR3 is TGTGCCAGCTCAACCCGTAATCCTAATGAGCAGTTCTTC. Amino acid sequence: CASSTRNPNEQFF.

The rearrangement uses TRBV4-3 and TRBJ2-7, with D possibly being TRBD1 (6 bases). Trimming left V 4 bases short and J 2 bases short, with 12 bases between. CDR1 and CDR2 from the germline V gene are LGHNA and YSLEER. The CDR3 sequence is 14 residues long. The CDR3 DNA reads as TGCGCCAGCAGCCCCGTTTGGGACACCTACGAGCAGTACTTC. Translation gives CASSPVWDTYEQYF.

This clonotype was counted ten times or more. V usage is TRBV5-5 and J usage is TRBJ1-1; TRBD1 aligns across 7 bases. This CDR3 is built from 14 residues. Germline V lookup: CDR1 SGHKS, CDR2 YYEKEE (reference sequence). With 2 bases clipped from V and 0 bases from J, the junction kept 1 base outside the gene matches. The CDR3 reads CASSLQGMNTEAFF. In DNA, the CDR3 is TGTGCCAGCAGCTTACAGGGGATGAACACTGAAGCTTTCTTT.

This clonotype has just a few counts. Here the CDR3 DNA reads TGTGCCTGGACCCGAGGACCCGGAGGGCCCTACGAGCAGTACTTC. Its translation is CAWTRGPGGPYEQYF. The gene calls are TRBV30 and TRBJ2-7, with a possible D match to TRBD2 (6 bases). In germline, CDR1 is GTSNPN, CDR2 SVGIG (reference sequence). The CDR3 runs to 15 residues. Trimming took 4 bases from V and 2 from J, leaving 18 bases between them.

This clonotype showed up just a few times. The J gene is TRBJ2-3, the V gene TRBV9; 9 bases line up with TRBD2. J gave up 2 bases and V 1 base, and 8 bases lay outside the gene matches. This CDR3 region has 17 residues. Germline values: CDR1 SGDLS, CDR2 YYNGEE. The CDR3 DNA is TGTGCCAGCAGCGTAAGGTCCAGCGGGGGGAACACAGATACGCAGTATTTT. Translating gives CASSVRSSGGNTDTQYF.

This clonotype appeared a few times. The chain uses TRBV29-1 and TRBJ1-2; no definite D call. Germline assignment: CDR1 SQVTM and CDR2 ANQGSEA. The CDR3 length is 15 residues. With 1 base removed from V and 7 bases from J, the gap between germline ends came to 19 bases. CDR3 in DNA: TGCAGCGTTGAAGTGAAGGGTCAAACGCGGGGTGGCTACACCTTC. It translates to CSVEVKGQTRGGYTF.

This clonotype appeared a few times. The rearrangement joins TRBV4-2 to TRBJ1-2; D is unresolved. V gave up 1 base and J gave up 4 bases, with 19 bases separating them. Germline-derived CDR1 and CDR2 are LGHNA and YNFKEQ. The CDR3 totals 17 residues. CDR3 amino acids: CASSQAGQALGSYGYTF. CDR3 DNA sequence: TGTGCCAGCAGCCAAGCCGGGCAGGCCTTAGGAAGCTATGGCTACACCTTC.

The chain combines TRBV7-2 with TRBJ1-6, with 7 bases aligning to TRBD1. From germline, CDR1 is SGHTA and CDR2 FQGNSA. This CDR3 is built from 12 residues. Unmatched junction bases numbered 7, after V lost 5 bases and J lost 15 bases. The CDR3 DNA is TGTGCCAGCAGCGCCGACAGGGTGCTCCTCCACTTT. Translated, it gives CASSADRVLLHF.

This clonotype was seen more than once but under ten times. The chain links TRBV7-2 to TRBJ1-2; 7 nucleotides match TRBD1. With 4 bases clipped from V and 7 bases from J, the junction kept 12 bases outside the gene matches. CDR1 is SGHTA and CDR2 is FQGNSA in the germline V gene. This CDR3 contains 15 residues. This CDR3 reads CASSSGGGAVGGYTF. The DNA for the CDR3 is TGTGCCAGCAGCTCAGGAGGGGGCGCGGTGGGTGGCTACACCTTC. Full variable domain (rest looked up from reference TRBV7-2 and TRBJ1-2): GAGVSQSPSNKVTEKGKDVELRCDPISGHTALYWYRQSLGQGLEFLIYFQGNSAPDKSGLPSDRFSAERTGGSVSTLTIQRTQQEDSAVYLCASSSGGGAVGGYTFGSGTRLTVV.

This clonotype occurred many times. The chain links TRBV12-3 or TRBV12-4 to TRBJ1-2, with D unclear. The CDR3 has 14 residues. The V gene lost 4 bases and the J gene lost 3 bases, with 12 bases spanning the gap. CDR3 coding DNA: TGTGCCAGCAGTTCCGGCAGGACCTACTATGGCTACACCTTC. Its protein product is CASSSGRTYYGYTF.